A single sample gave rise to the 20 T cell receptor beta chains below, sequenced in a study of Ad26.COV2.S vaccination and SARS-CoV-2 variants. Method: immunoSEQ multiplex PCR; TCRdb's copy keeps in-frame clones and lacks some. The sample contains 300,000 to 500,000 clones, about 85% of which appear only once. The treatment here: around 19 received Ad26.COV2.S at low or high dose, single or two shots; 5 received placebo; per-sample allocation not given. Sampling happened 63 days after the first vaccine or placebo injection. The sequencing here drew on peripheral blood, taken in a trial of Ad26.COV2.S vaccine versus placebo. The receptor set was obtained from a person between 18 and 65 years old who received the Ad26.COV2.S COVID-19 vaccine or a placebo.

This clone showed up just once. This chain uses TRBV4-1 with TRBJ1-1; no reliable D call. The V end lost 4 bases, the J end lost 8 bases, and 20 bases lay between the germline ends. The CDR3 consists of 15 residues. Germline V gene sequence: CDR1 MGHRA, CDR2 YSYEKL. CDR3 residues: CASSPGREGREEAFF. The CDR3 DNA is TGCGCCAGCAGCCCAGGCAGAGAAGGTAGGGAGGAAGCTTTCTTT.

This clone was found many times. The chain employs TRBV5-4 and TRBJ1-5; possibly TRBD1 for D (5 bases). The V gene's germline CDR1 is SGHNT and CDR2 YYREEE (reference sequence). V was clipped by 0 bases and J by 6 bases, with 10 bases between them. This CDR3 is built from 14 residues. CDR3 sequence reads: CASSLEPGTQPQHF. DNA of the CDR3: TGTGCCAGCAGCTTGGAACCAGGGACTCAGCCCCAGCATTTT.

The rearrangement joins TRBV6-5 to TRBJ2-1; a weak D match, TRBD2 (6 bases). V was shortened by 2 bases and J by 6 bases, with 11 bases between the two germline ends. The CDR3 covers 14 residues. Per germline, CDR1 MNHEY and CDR2 SVGAGI. CDR3 region: CASSYLASANEQFF. The CDR3 DNA reads as TGTGCCAGCAGTTACCTGGCTAGCGCCAATGAGCAGTTCTTC.

The DNA of the CDR3 is TGTGCCAGCAGGTCCGGGACACAGTCCCTCCACTTT. Protein: CASRSGTQSLHF. V and J are TRBV6-5 and TRBJ1-6, with D possibly matching TRBD1 (6 bases). V lost 6 bases and J 14 bases, leaving 14 bases between the germline ends. There are 12 residues in the CDR3. The germline gives CDR1 MNHEY, CDR2 SVGAGI.

This chain links TRBV6-2 or TRBV6-3 with TRBJ1-3; D might be TRBD1 (5 bases). Germline V gene lookup returns CDR1 MNHEY and CDR2 SVGEGT. V was clipped by 3 bases and J by 0 bases, with 9 bases between them. The CDR3 runs 15 residues. CDR3 in amino acids: CASSYWGYSGNTIYF. Here the CDR3 DNA reads TGTGCCAGCAGTTATTGGGGCTACTCTGGAAACACCATATATTTT.

V gene TRBV7-2 combines with J gene TRBJ1-1; D is ambiguous. The CDR3 totals 14 residues. Germline V CDR1 and CDR2: SGHTA, FQGNSA. V was trimmed by 6 bases and J by 5 bases, leaving 16 bases between them. This CDR3 reads CASSRVWGETEAFF. CDR3 coding DNA: TGTGCCAGCAGTAGGGTATGGGGAGAGACTGAAGCTTTCTTT.

The rearrangement joins TRBV19 to TRBJ1-2, with D unresolved. The CDR3 totals 12 residues. The germline V gene encodes CDR1 LNHDA and CDR2 SQIVND (reference sequence). Trimming removed 6 bases from V and 4 bases from J, with 9 bases in between. The CDR3 DNA reads TGTGCCAGTAGGGGCCAGTCCTATGGCTACACCTTC. This gives the protein CASRGQSYGYTF.

V usage is TRBV19 and J usage is TRBJ2-7; D gene uncertain. The ends were cut back, 2 bases at V and 0 bases at J, with 8 bases in the middle. Germline loops: CDR1 LNHDA, CDR2 SQIVND (reference sequence). This CDR3 has 14 amino acids. CDR3 protein: CASSIQVDSYEQYF. As DNA, the CDR3 is TGTGCCAGTAGTATACAGGTTGACTCCTACGAGCAGTACTTC.

The chain joins TRBV4-3 to TRBJ2-3; D not resolved. This CDR3 has 15 amino acids. V lost 0 bases to trimming and J lost 4 bases, with 11 bases between them. The V gene's germline CDR1 is LGHNA and CDR2 YSLEER. The CDR3 reads CASSQDEIDADTQYF. The CDR3 DNA reads TGCGCCAGCAGCCAAGATGAGATCGACGCAGATACGCAGTATTTT.

V gene TRBV27 combines with J gene TRBJ2-7; 8 positions agree with TRBD1. This CDR3 has 14 amino acids. The V gene end was trimmed by 10 bases and the J gene end by 6 bases; junction bases not matched to a gene: 14. The germline V gene has CDR1 MNHEY and CDR2 SMNVEV (reference sequence). CDR3 coding DNA: TGTGCCACCATGGGGCGACAGGGGATGGGCGAGCAGTACTTC. Its protein product is CATMGRQGMGEQYF.

This clone was seen a handful of times. This chain joins TRBV6-6 and TRBJ2-1; D may be TRBD2 (6 bases). V gave up 4 bases and J gave up 10 bases, with 17 bases separating them. The CDR3 totals 14 residues. Germline V CDR1 and CDR2: MNHNY, SVGAGI (reference sequence). The CDR3 sequence: CASSSRQLASEQFF. The CDR3 nucleotides read TGTGCCAGCAGTTCAAGACAACTAGCTAGCGAGCAGTTCTTC.

The V gene is TRBV5-1, the J gene TRBJ1-4; a possible D gene is TRBD1 (5 bases). Per the germline V gene, CDR1 is SGHRS and CDR2 is YFSETQ. The CDR3 has 16 residues. Trimming pared 0 bases from V and 3 bases from J, leaving 12 bases between. DNA of the CDR3: TGCGCCAGCAGCTTGGAGGGACCGCAGGCTAATGAAAAACTGTTTTTT. Its protein product is CASSLEGPQANEKLFF.

Only one count was recorded for this clone. The chain uses TRBV6-1 and TRBJ2-3; D is perhaps TRBD1 (5 bases). This CDR3 is built from 16 residues. V gave up 1 base and J gave up 3 bases, with 14 bases separating them. Germline values: CDR1 MNHNS, CDR2 SASEGT. CDR3 bases: TGTGCCAGCAGTGAAGGCTGGACAAGGTCGACAGATACGCAGTATTTT. Translated: CASSEGWTRSTDTQYF.

CDR3 region: CASRLPTGLYGYTF. The DNA for the CDR3 is TGTGCCAGCAGACTCCCGACAGGGTTATATGGCTACACCTTC. The chain has TRBV6-6 and TRBJ1-2; TRBD1 agrees at 7 bases. Germline V CDR1 and CDR2: MNHNY, SVGAGI (reference sequence). V lost 6 bases to trimming and J lost 5 bases; unmatched junction nucleotides: 9. The length of the CDR3 is 14 residues.

Note on this clone: Other DNA sequences in the same sample also yield this CDR3. The chain uses TRBV7-2 and TRBJ2-7, with D perhaps matching TRBD1 or TRBD2 (6 bases each). From germline, CDR1 is SGHTA and CDR2 FQGNSA. This CDR3 region has 14 residues. V was clipped by 3 bases and J by 2 bases, with 11 bases between them. CDR3 sequence (DNA): TGTGCCAGCAGCTTGGGGGGCGGACCCTACGAGCAGTACTTC. It encodes CASSLGGGPYEQYF.

V and J are TRBV5-6 and TRBJ1-1; D gene ambiguous. The CDR3 sequence is 15 residues long. Looked up from germline, CDR1 is SGHDT and CDR2 is YYEEEE. The V gene lost 3 bases and the J gene lost 4 bases, with 16 bases spanning the gap. CDR3 protein: CASSSTFTGSTEAFF. The CDR3 nucleotides read TGTGCCAGCAGCTCGACATTCACCGGGAGCACTGAAGCTTTCTTT. The complete variable domain, with remaining parts taken from reference TRBV5-6 and TRBJ1-1, reads DAGVTQSPTHLIKTRGQQVTLRCSPKSGHDTVSWYQQALGQGPQFIFQYYEEEERQRGNFPDRFSGHQFPNYSSELNVNALLLGDSALYLCASSSTFTGSTEAFFGQGTRLTVV.

The chain couples TRBV4-3 to TRBJ2-5, with TRBD2 as a possible D gene (5 bases). V gave up 0 bases and J gave up 3 bases, with 11 bases separating them. There are 15 residues in the CDR3. Germline CDR1 reads LGHNA; CDR2 reads YSLEER. This CDR3 reads CASSQEWTGKETQYF. The CDR3 nucleotides read TGCGCCAGCAGCCAAGAGTGGACGGGGAAAGAGACCCAGTACTTC.

The chain recombines TRBV19 with TRBJ2-2; D not certain. The CDR3 totals 14 residues. From germline, CDR1 is LNHDA and CDR2 SQIVND (reference sequence). V gave up 4 bases and J gave up 7 bases, with 13 bases separating them. CDR3 sequence: CASSRGWVDGELFF. The DNA of the CDR3 is TGTGCCAGTAGTAGGGGATGGGTTGACGGGGAGCTGTTTTTT.

The V call is TRBV7-2, the J call TRBJ2-2; the D is unclear. This CDR3 spans 16 amino acids. CDR1 and CDR2 (germline): SGHTA, FQGNSA. The germline V and J ends were trimmed by 1 base and 2 bases, with 11 bases remaining between them. The chain's CDR3 is CASSLEVGLNTGELFF. CDR3 sequence (DNA): TGTGCCAGCAGCTTAGAGGTGGGCCTCAACACCGGGGAGCTGTTTTTT.

The chain combines TRBV7-2 with TRBJ1-2; 7 bases align to TRBD1. Germline-derived CDR1 and CDR2 are SGHTA and FQGNSA. There are 14 residues in the CDR3. Trimming took 2 bases from V and 4 from J; bases not matched to a gene: 4. The CDR3 coding sequence is TGTGCCAGCAGCTTAACAGGGGACCTCTATGGCTACACCTTC. It codes for CASSLTGDLYGYTF.